Shown below are 19 T cell receptor beta chains from a single sample sequenced in a study of graft-versus-host responses after intestinal transplantation. The protocol was immunoSEQ multiplex PCR, while the TCRdb copy is restricted to in-frame clones and leaves out a portion. The sample contains roughly 5,200 clones, 25% of which appear only once. The sample in question was alloreactive CD4+ T cells from a mixed lymphocyte reaction culture, obtained before transplantation. Documented subset: CFSE-low proliferating T cells sorted from roughly 6-day pre-transplant mixed lymphocyte reaction (GvH or HvG direction). The source of these receptors is a human patient who was an organ donor for intestinal transplantation.

This clone ranks as medium-sized (0.01 to 0.1%). J is TRBJ2-4 and V is TRBV30; a possible D gene is TRBD2 (5 bases). In germline, CDR1 is GTSNPN, CDR2 SVGIG (reference sequence). The CDR3 runs to 14 residues. Trimming removed 0 bases from V and 1 base from J, with 7 bases in between. CDR3 nucleotides: TGTGCCTGGAGTGTACGGAGGGCCAAAAACATTCAGTACTTC. This gives the protein CAWSVRRAKNIQYF. Variable domain in full (rest from reference TRBV30 and TRBJ2-4): SQTIHQWPATLVQPVGSPLSLECTVEGTSNPNLYWYRQAAGRGLQLLFYSVGIGQISSEVPQNLSASRPQDRQFILSSKKLLLSDSGFYLCAWSVRRAKNIQYFGAGTRLSVL.

This clone was recorded a few times. This rearrangement joins TRBV15 to TRBJ1-1; D ambiguous. Germline V gives CDR1 LNHNV, CDR2 YYDKDF (reference sequence). The germline V and J ends were trimmed by 5 bases and 10 bases, with 17 bases remaining between them. The CDR3 extends over 13 amino acids. The CDR3 here is CATSPDEGMGAFF. In DNA, the CDR3 is TGTGCCACCAGCCCTGACGAGGGAATGGGAGCTTTCTTT.

J is TRBJ2-7 and V is TRBV30; a weak D match, TRBD1 (5 bases). There are 13 residues in the CDR3. From germline, CDR1 is GTSNPN and CDR2 SVGIG (reference sequence). Trimming stripped 4 bases from V and 3 bases from J, with 13 bases between. CDR3 amino acids: CAWNNGACYEQYF. In DNA, the CDR3 is TGTGCCTGGAATAATGGGGCCTGCTACGAGCAGTACTTC.

The chain joins TRBV5-4 to TRBJ1-4; D perhaps matches TRBD1 (6 bases). This CDR3 spans 15 amino acids. The V end lost 4 bases, the J end lost 8 bases, and 18 bases lay between the germline ends. Per germline, CDR1 SGHNT and CDR2 YYREEE (reference sequence). In DNA, the CDR3 is TGTGCCAGCAGCCTGGGACAACCTGGAGGCGAAAAACTGTTTTTT. Its translation: CASSLGQPGGEKLFF. Supplemented by reference TRBV5-4 and TRBJ1-4, the full variable domain reads ETGVTQSPTHLIKTRGQQVTLRCSSQSGHNTVSWYQQALGQGPQFIFQYYREEENGRGNFPPRFSGLQFPNYSSELNVNALELDDSALYLCASSLGQPGGEKLFFGSGTQLSVL.

This clone was counted only a few times. V gene TRBV15 combines with J gene TRBJ1-4; unclear D gene. There are 13 residues in the CDR3. V was pared by 6 bases and J by 8 bases, with 13 bases between. Germline V CDR1 and CDR2: LNHNV, YYDKDF (reference sequence). The CDR3 loop is CATRLPGYEKLFF. The CDR3 DNA sequence: TGTGCCACCAGACTCCCGGGATACGAAAAACTGTTTTTT.

This clone was seen a few times. A clone one base away is much larger, so this may be a read error. The rearrangement links TRBV5-1 to TRBJ2-1; tentatively, D is TRBD2 (7 bases). CDR3 length equals 15 residues. Per germline, CDR1 SGHRS and CDR2 YFSETQ. The ends were cut back, 0 bases at V and 2 bases at J, with 9 bases in the middle. The chain's CDR3 is CASSLDGGPYNEQFF. CDR3 DNA: TGCGCCAGCAGCTTGGACGGGGGGCCCTACAATGAGCAGTTCTTC.

J is TRBJ1-6 and V is TRBV11-2; no definite D call. Germline V gene lookup returns CDR1 SGHAT and CDR2 FQNNGV. The V end was cut by 1 base, the J end by 0 bases, with 4 bases between. The CDR3 loop spans 15 amino acids. DNA for the CDR3: TGTGCCAGCAGCTTAGTGAGCTCCTATAATTCACCCCTCCACTTT. Translated, it gives CASSLVSSYNSPLHF.

The chain joins TRBV5-6 to TRBJ2-1; 12 nucleotides agree with TRBD2. CDR3 length: 16 residues. V trimming: 3 bases; J trimming: 5 bases; junction bases outside the gene matches: 6. Germline lookup yields CDR1 SGHDT and CDR2 YYEEEE. Here the CDR3 reads CASSSRLAGVNNEQFF. CDR3 in DNA: TGTGCCAGCAGCTCCCGACTAGCGGGAGTGAACAATGAGCAGTTCTTC.

J is TRBJ2-5 and V is TRBV6-1; tentatively, D is TRBD2 (6 bases). There are 14 residues in the CDR3. The germline CDR1 and CDR2 sequences are MNHNS and SASEGT. V lost 1 base and J 2 bases, leaving 8 bases between the germline ends. The CDR3 sequence: CASSEVGGQETQYF. The CDR3 DNA reads TGTGCCAGCAGTGAAGTTGGGGGGCAAGAGACCCAGTACTTC.

The sample holds a few counts of this clone. This chain links TRBV19 with TRBJ2-1; 11 bases align to TRBD2. Losses at the gene ends were 9 bases for V and 3 bases for J; bases not matched to a gene: 4. The CDR3 covers 14 residues. Per the germline V gene, CDR1 is LNHDA and CDR2 is SQIVND (reference sequence). CDR3 region: CASGTSGGYNEQFF. For the CDR3, the DNA is TGTGCCAGCGGTACTAGCGGGGGCTACAATGAGCAGTTCTTC.

The CDR3 loop is CASSLDSPYNEQFF. The CDR3, as DNA: TGTGCCAGCAGCTTAGATAGCCCTTACAATGAGCAGTTCTTC. V is TRBV11-2 and J is TRBJ2-1; D is uncertain. The CDR3 runs 14 residues. V was trimmed by 0 bases and J by 4 bases, leaving 7 bases between them. The germline CDR1 and CDR2 sequences are SGHAT and FQNNGV. The full variable domain, in which reference TRBV11-2 and TRBJ2-1 provide the parts outside the CDR3, is EAGVAQSPRYKIIEKRQSVAFWCNPISGHATLYWYQQILGQGPKLLIQFQNNGVVDDSQLPKDRFSAERLKGVDSTLKIQPAKLEDSAVYLCASSLDSPYNEQFFGPGTRLTVL.

This rearrangement joins TRBV12-5 to TRBJ1-2; D might be TRBD1 (6 bases). V dropped 6 bases and J dropped 5 bases, with 13 bases sitting between them. The CDR3 covers 13 residues. CDR1 is LGHNT, CDR2 FRNRAP, per germline. Written as DNA, the CDR3 is TGTGCTAGTGGCCCCGGGACAATTTATGGCTACACCTTC. It translates to CASGPGTIYGYTF.

In its sample, this clone ranks as medium-sized. V usage is TRBV4-1 and J usage is TRBJ1-3; possibly TRBD1 for D (5 bases). CDR3 length equals 16 residues. The V gene's germline CDR1 is MGHRA and CDR2 YSYEKL. Trimming pared 3 bases from V and 7 bases from J, leaving 19 bases between. CDR3 in amino acids: CASSHAAGGSGNTIYF. CDR3 coding DNA: TGCGCCAGCAGCCACGCAGCTGGAGGGTCAGGGAACACCATATATTTT.

The chain couples TRBV15 to TRBJ1-4, with a possible D match to TRBD1 (5 bases). CDR3 length: 16 amino acids. CDR1 and CDR2 (germline): LNHNV, YYDKDF (reference sequence). The V and J ends lost 1 base and 4 bases respectively, with 13 bases between them. The chain's CDR3 is CATSRGVKGLNEKLFF. In nucleotides, the CDR3 is TGTGCCACCAGCAGAGGTGTAAAGGGGCTTAATGAAAAACTGTTTTTT.

The chain is built from TRBV11-3 and TRBJ1-6; 9 bases line up with TRBD1. J gave up 9 bases and V 4 bases, and 7 bases lay outside the gene matches. The CDR3 covers 15 residues. Germline V gene lookup returns CDR1 SGHNT and CDR2 YENEEA. CDR3 loop: CASSSPGQGVSPLHF. CDR3 bases: TGTGCCAGCAGCTCTCCGGGACAGGGAGTTTCACCCCTCCACTTT.

The rearrangement uses TRBV18 and TRBJ2-7, with TRBD2 as a possible D gene (5 bases). The length of the CDR3 is 13 residues. Trimming cost V 3 bases and J 4 bases, with 10 bases left between them. The germline V gene encodes CDR1 KGHSH and CDR2 LQKENI. Written as DNA, the CDR3 is TGTGCCAGCTCACCTAGGGTAGCGTACGAGCAGTACTTC. This encodes CASSPRVAYEQYF.

The chain has TRBV5-1 and TRBJ1-6; D gene uncertain. Between the trimmed V and J ends, which lost 4 bases and 8 bases, there was a span of 10 bases. Germline values: CDR1 SGHRS, CDR2 YFSETQ. The CDR3 contains 13 residues. CDR3: CASSLNNDSPLHF. The DNA for the CDR3 is TGCGCCAGCAGCCTTAACAACGATTCACCCCTCCACTTT.

This clone was seen a handful of times. This rearrangement joins TRBV7-2 to TRBJ1-2; no definite D call. The germline V gene has CDR1 SGHTA and CDR2 FQGNSA. CDR3 length equals 14 residues. V lost 1 base and J lost 4, with 10 bases in between. DNA of the CDR3: TGTGCCAGCAGCTTAGGGTCAGGTACCTATGGCTACACCTTC. This translates into CASSLGSGTYGYTF. Filled out from reference TRBV7-2 and TRBJ1-2, the complete variable domain reads GAGVSQSPSNKVTEKGKDVELRCDPISGHTALYWYRQSLGQGLEFLIYFQGNSAPDKSGLPSDRFSAERTGGSVSTLTIQRTQQEDSAVYLCASSLGSGTYGYTFGSGTRLTVV.

This clone appeared a few times. The chain joins TRBV15 to TRBJ2-1, with D uncertain. Germline V lookup: CDR1 LNHNV, CDR2 YYDKDF (reference sequence). This CDR3 has 15 residues. The V and J ends lost 4 bases and 0 bases respectively, with 10 bases between them. CDR3 sequence reads: CATSTIRSSYNEQFF. In DNA form, the CDR3 reads TGTGCCACCAGCACCATCCGGAGCTCCTACAATGAGCAGTTCTTC. The full variable domain, completed using reference TRBV15 and TRBJ2-1, is DAMVIQNPRYQVTQFGKPVTLSCSQTLNHNVMYWYQQKSSQAPKLLFHYYDKDFNNEADTPDNFQSRRPNTSFCFLDIRSPGLGDTAMYLCATSTIRSSYNEQFFGPGTRLTVL.